Listed below are T cell receptor beta chains from one sample, sequenced in a study of prognosis after radiotherapy for stage I lung cancer. TCRdb redid the calling of the multiplex PCR reads with MiXCR, one entry per CDR3 protein. The sample holds around 51,000 distinct CDR3 sequences, approximately 30% seen once. The material was PBMCs, obtained before or after stereotactic body radiation therapy (not recorded which). The source is a donor aged 50 or older with non-small cell lung cancer. Each CDR3 is given with its conserved first and last residue. D genes are given only for firm matches. Rows give clone size only sometimes, using once, few, many, or a class for an expanded clone.

v_gene	abundance	d_gene	j_gene	CDR3aa	CDR3nt
TRBV30	.	TRBD1	TRBJ1-6	CAWNRDRGVSPLHF	TGTGCCTGGAACCGGGACAGGGGGGTATCACCCCTCCACTTT
TRBV3-1	many	.	TRBJ2-3	CASSQVGRADTQYF	TGTGCCAGCAGCCAAGTAGGTAGAGCAGATACGCAGTATTTT
TRBV11-2	.	TRBD2	TRBJ2-5	CASGEGPKETQYF	TGTGCCAGCGGGGAGGGGCCGAAAGAGACCCAGTACTTC
TRBV7-3	.	.	TRBJ1-1	CASSLTQGSNTEAFF	TGTGCCAGCAGCTTAACGCAGGGGTCGAACACTGAAGCTTTCTTT
TRBV20-1	many	.	TRBJ1-4	CSARDLLNEKLFF	TGCAGTGCTAGAGATCTCTTGAATGAAAAACTGTTTTTT
TRBV5-4	many	TRBD2	TRBJ2-7	CASSRTSGDTYEQYF	TGTGCCAGCAGCCGGACTAGCGGGGATACCTACGAGCAGTACTTC
TRBV12-3/TRBV12-4	.	.	TRBJ2-7	CASSFFGTTRSEQYF	TGTGCCAGCAGTTTCTTCGGGACCACTCGGAGTGAGCAGTACTTC
TRBV7-9	many	.	TRBJ1-2	CASSSSGPRGGYTF	TGTGCCAGCAGCTCATCCGGGCCTCGAGGTGGCTACACCTTC
TRBV24-1	many	.	TRBJ2-1	CATSDFVGSSYNEQFF	TGTGCCACCAGTGATTTTGTCGGAAGCTCCTACAATGAGCAGTTCTTC
TRBV11-2	many	.	TRBJ1-3	CASSFSTPAEGNTIYF	TGTGCCAGCAGCTTTTCTACGCCAGCAGAAGGAAACACCATATATTTT
TRBV27	many	.	TRBJ2-2	CASSSKYRGADTGELFF	TGTGCCAGCAGTTCGAAATACCGGGGCGCCGACACCGGGGAGCTGTTTTTT
TRBV7-2	many	TRBD2	TRBJ2-7	CASSLSGITYEQYF	TGTGCCAGCAGCCTTAGCGGGATTACCTACGAGCAGTACTTC
TRBV27	.	TRBD2	TRBJ2-5	CASKVAGGFETQYF	TGTGCCAGCAAAGTAGCGGGAGGTTTCGAGACCCAGTACTTC
TRBV9	.	.	TRBJ1-1	CASSVGPEGTEAFF	TGTGCCAGCAGCGTCGGGCCCGAGGGCACTGAAGCTTTCTTT
TRBV28	.	.	TRBJ2-3	CASSFPTSTVDGPDTQYF	TGTGCCAGCAGTTTCCCCACGTCAACAGTAGACGGCCCAGATACGCAGTATTTT
TRBV19	many	.	TRBJ1-3	CAAQNLGFGNTIYF	TGTGCCGCTCAGAACCTCGGGTTCGGAAACACCATATATTTT